Listed here are 2 T cell receptor beta chains from one sample, sequenced in a study of OX40 agonist ivuxolimab in advanced cancers. The library came from the immunoSEQ multiplex PCR assay. In TCRdb, the immuneACCESS table is reduced to in-frame sequences with V and J assigned. These tables do not hold every clone; where another copy was compared, an unresolved V gene accounts for under half, and the others remain unexplained. The sample table records around 65,000 clones; approximately 89% of these occur just once. The ten top clones hold about an eighth of the sample. The sample in question was CD4+ or CD8+ T cells sorted from blood, obtained in a trial of the OX40 agonist ivuxolimab. These receptors all come from an adult with an advanced solid tumor such as melanoma, head and neck, liver or kidney cancer.

The chain is built from TRBV25-1 and TRBJ2-7; TRBD2 is a possible D gene (6 bases). Trimming pared 1 base from V and 2 bases from J, leaving 12 bases between. The CDR3 length is 15 residues. CDR1 and CDR2 (germline): MGHDK, SYGVNS. CDR3 in amino acids: CASSESGTDTYEQYF. CDR3 sequence (DNA): TGTGCCAGCAGTGAATCCGGGACTGATACCTACGAGCAGTACTTC.

The CDR3 loop reads CASMGGDTQYF. The CDR3 region has the DNA TGTGCCAGTATGGGTGGGGATACGCAGTATTTT. The chain uses TRBV19 and TRBJ2-3, with D unresolved. The CDR3 covers 11 residues. CDR1 LNHDA and CDR2 SQIVND come from the germline V gene (reference sequence). Trimming removed 7 bases at V and 6 bases at J, with 8 bases between.